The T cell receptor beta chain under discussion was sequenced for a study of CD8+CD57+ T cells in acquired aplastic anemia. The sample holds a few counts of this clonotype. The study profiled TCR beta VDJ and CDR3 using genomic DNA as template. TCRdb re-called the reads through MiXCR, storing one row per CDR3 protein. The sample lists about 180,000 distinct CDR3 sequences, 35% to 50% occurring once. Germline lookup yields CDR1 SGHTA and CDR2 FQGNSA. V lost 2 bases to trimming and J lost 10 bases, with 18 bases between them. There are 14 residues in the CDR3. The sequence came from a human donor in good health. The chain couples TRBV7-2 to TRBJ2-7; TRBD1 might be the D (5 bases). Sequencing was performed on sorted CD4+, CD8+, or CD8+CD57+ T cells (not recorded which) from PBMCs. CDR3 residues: CASSLRGYPGPQYF. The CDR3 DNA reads TGTGCCAGCAGCTTAAGGGGCTATCCGGGTCCCCAGTACTTC.